This TCR beta chain originates from a study of shared clonotypes between healthy human individuals. About this clone: Different DNA sequences within this sample yield the same CDR3.

Generated by immunoSEQ multiplex PCR, the TCRdb table keeps only in-frame clones and is missing some. Of under 850,000 clones in the sample, about 91% were seen once. Naivety among CD8 cells was defined by CD45RO negativity and positive CCR7 selection, thereby excluding terminally differentiated effector memory CD45RA+ cells. The TCR originated in a man aged 25 to 40 in good health. Sequenced: naive CD8+ T cells sorted from blood.

CDR3 in amino acids: CASSFGGNEQFF. CDR3 nucleotides: TGCGCCAGCAGTTTCGGAGGTAATGAGCAGTTCTTC. V gene TRBV5-1 combines with J gene TRBJ2-1; possibly TRBD2 for D (5 bases). CDR3 length equals 12 residues. Germline V gives CDR1 SGHRS, CDR2 YFSETQ. The V and J ends lost 5 bases and 7 bases respectively, with 10 bases between them.